What follows describes a single T cell receptor beta chain. Its antigen remains unknown. A universal primer site was incorporated via template switching, and the cDNA contained unique molecular identifiers. TCRdb used MiXCR to reprocess the 5' RACE reads, holding one entry per CDR3 protein. This sample carries approximately 1.8 million distinct CDR3 sequences, roughly a third of them seen once, and the ten largest clones take 0.25% to 0.3%. The data belong to a study of identical twins. Findings and caveats of the study: The same donors were not followed; conclusions instead depended on cross-sectional statistical analysis.

The CDR3 consists of 15 residues. V was clipped by 2 bases and J by 5 bases; unmatched bases: 8. The germline gives CDR1 KGHSY, CDR2 FQNENV. The clonotype originates from a newborn girl in good health. The chain carries TRBV16 and TRBJ1-2; TRBD1 aligns across 7 bases. The sequenced sample was cord blood. Written as DNA, the CDR3 is TGTGCCAGCAGCCAACAGACAGGGAACTCATATGGCTACACCTTC. Translated, it gives CASSQQTGNSYGYTF. The whole variable domain, filled in from reference TRBV16 and TRBJ1-2, reads GEEVAQTPKHLVRGEGQKAKLYCAPIKGHSYVFWYQQVLKNEFKFLISFQNENVFDETGMPKERFSAKCLPNSPCSLEIQATKLEDSAVYFCASSQQTGNSYGYTFGSGTRLTVV.